One and the same sample provided the 17 T cell receptor beta chains below, sequenced in a study of prognosis after radiotherapy for stage I lung cancer. Two-round multiplex PCR on genomic DNA was the method by which TCR beta CDR3 was amplified. Primers were specific to each TRBV and TRBJ gene in first-round PCR. TCRdb used MiXCR to reprocess the multiplex PCR reads, holding one entry per CDR3 protein. Of around 19,000 distinct CDR3 sequences listed, about 50% were seen once; the top ten hold about 33%. This material consisted of PBMCs, taken before or after stereotactic body radiation therapy (not recorded which). The source of these receptors is a donor at least 50 years old with non-small cell lung cancer.

By share of the sample, this clonotype is medium-sized (0.01 to 0.1%). The chain has TRBV30 and TRBJ1-6; TRBD1 matches at 9 bases. The CDR3 is 16 amino acids. Germline V lookup: CDR1 GTSNPN, CDR2 SVGIG (reference sequence). J lost 7 bases, V lost 0 bases, and 7 bases had no gene match. Here the CDR3 DNA reads TGTGCCTGGAGTGTAAGAGGTGGGACAGGGAATTCACCCCTCCACTTT. Translation gives CAWSVRGGTGNSPLHF.

The CDR3 sequence is CANSTTGSFYGYTF. In nucleotides, the CDR3 is TGTGCAAATAGTACGACAGGGAGTTTCTATGGCTACACCTTC. The V call is TRBV19, the J call TRBJ1-2; 7 nucleotides match TRBD1. This CDR3 has 14 residues. CDR1 and CDR2 from the germline V gene are LNHDA and SQIVND (reference sequence).

This clonotype has just one count. This chain uses TRBV2 with TRBJ2-3, with TRBD1 as a possible D gene (6 bases). V was shortened by 6 bases and J by 6 bases, with 16 bases between the two germline ends. The germline V gene encodes CDR1 SNHLY and CDR2 FYNNEI. CDR3 length: 14 amino acids. The CDR3, as DNA: TGTGCCAGCAGAGAGGGGACACCGAGGGATACGCAGTATTTT. It is translated as CASREGTPRDTQYF.

The chain uses TRBV11-1 and TRBJ2-7; no reliable D call. The CDR3 contains 12 residues. The V and J ends lost 6 bases and 4 bases respectively, with 10 bases between them. The germline V gene encodes CDR1 SGHAT and CDR2 FQDESV (reference sequence). As DNA, the CDR3 is TGTGCCAGCAGTCCGGACCTTTACGAGCAGTACTTC. It is translated as CASSPDLYEQYF. Complete variable domain (other parts from reference TRBV11-1 and TRBJ2-7): EAEVAQSPRYKITEKSQAVAFWCDPISGHATLYWYRQILGQGPELLVQFQDESVVDDSQLPKDRFSAERLKGVDSTLKIQPAELGDSAMYLCASSPDLYEQYFGPGTRLTVT.

A word on this clonotype: A read error is possible here, since a much larger clone lies one base away. V and J are TRBV20-1 and TRBJ2-5; D remains ambiguous. The CDR3 totals 14 residues. The germline CDR1 and CDR2 sequences are DFQATT and SNEGSKA (reference sequence). The CDR3 sequence is CSATPANIQDTQYF. The CDR3 DNA sequence: TGCAGTGCTACCCCGGCGAATATTCAAGATACCCAGTACTTC.

Points on this clonotype: One end of the junction does not line up with germline, which may come from a read error. This chain links TRBV6-2 or TRBV6-3 with TRBJ2-3; D is ambiguous. The CDR3 loop spans 15 amino acids. Per germline, CDR1 MNHEY and CDR2 SVGEGT. CDR3 amino acids: CASIYVSGYTDTQYF. The CDR3 coding sequence is TGTGCCAGCATTTACGTGTCCGGCTACACAGATACGCAGTATTTT.

The chain is built from TRBV6-5 and TRBJ2-1; 10 nucleotides line up with TRBD2. The V segment lost 2 bases and the J segment 7 bases; nucleotides outside the gene matches: 8. The CDR3 is 16 amino acids. Germline CDR1 is MNHEY and CDR2 is SVGAGI. The CDR3 sequence: CASSYTWLAGENEQFF. DNA for the CDR3: TGTGCCAGCAGTTACACTTGGCTAGCGGGAGAGAATGAGCAGTTCTTC.

This clonotype showed up many times. CDR3 bases: TGTGCCAGCAGTTTGGTGGGACAGAAACTCTCTGGAAACACCATATATTTT. Its translation is CASSLVGQKLSGNTIYF. This sequence joins TRBV28 and TRBJ1-3; TRBD1 matches 7 bases. Trimming took 3 bases from V and 0 from J; bases not matched to a gene: 8. Germline CDR1 and CDR2: MDHEN and SYDVKM. CDR3 length equals 17 residues.

This clonotype was detected only a few times. This may arise from a read error, as a much more abundant clone is one base away. The chain combines TRBV27 with TRBJ1-1, with D unclear. From germline, CDR1 is MNHEY and CDR2 SMNVEV (reference sequence). The length of the CDR3 is 11 residues. The CDR3 nucleotides read TGTGCCAGCGGTCGGACGGATGAATCTTTCTTT. Its protein is CASGRTDESFF.

The CDR3, as DNA: TGTGCCAGCAGCTTCCACTACGGGGACGGGTCCTACGAGCAGTACTTC. As protein: CASSFHYGDGSYEQYF. The rearrangement uses TRBV11-3 and TRBJ2-7; perhaps D is TRBD1 or TRBD2 (5 bases each). CDR1 and CDR2 from the germline V gene are SGHNT and YENEEA. The V gene lost 3 bases and the J gene lost 1 base, with 16 bases spanning the gap. The CDR3 length is 16 residues.

In this sample, this clonotype turned up many times. CDR3 nucleotide sequence: TGTGCCAGCGGGGAGGGGGCGATGAACACTGAAGCTTTCTTT. It codes for CASGEGAMNTEAFF. The chain couples TRBV28 to TRBJ1-1, with 7 bases aligning to TRBD1. The germline gives CDR1 MDHEN, CDR2 SYDVKM. The CDR3 runs to 14 residues. With 8 bases clipped from V and 0 bases from J, the junction kept 6 bases outside the gene matches.

V is TRBV20-1 and J is TRBJ2-2; TRBD2 aligns across 12 bases. The CDR3 contains 15 residues. CDR1 is DFQATT and CDR2 is SNEGSKA in the germline V gene (reference sequence). V shed 3 bases, J shed 5 bases, and the junction held 4 bases outside the gene matches. CDR3 residues: CSARALAGGTGELFF. The CDR3, as DNA: TGCAGTGCTAGGGCACTAGCGGGGGGTACCGGGGAGCTGTTTTTT.

The genes are TRBV15 and TRBJ1-5; 8 nucleotides agree with TRBD1. Germline-derived CDR1 and CDR2 are LNHNV and YYDKDF (reference sequence). The CDR3 is 17 residues long. V was pared by 1 base and J by 10 bases, with 15 bases of the junction left unmatched. CDR3: CATSRGSTGDLRHPQHF. The CDR3 DNA follows: TGTGCCACCAGCAGAGGATCGACAGGGGATTTACGGCATCCCCAGCATTTT.

This chain uses TRBV3-1 with TRBJ1-3; D is unresolved. Germline V CDR1 and CDR2: LGHDT, YNNKEL (reference sequence). Trimming took 6 bases from V and 7 from J, leaving 16 bases between them. This CDR3 is built from 14 residues. CDR3 sequence: CASSLTRTPNTIYF. The CDR3 bases are TGTGCCAGCAGTCTCACTCGAACGCCCAACACCATATATTTT. Based on the CDR3 plus reference TRBV3-1 and TRBJ1-3, the full variable domain is DTAVSQTPKYLVTQMGNDKSIKCEQNLGHDTMYWYKQDSKKFLKIMFSYNNKELIINETVPNRFSPKSPDKAHLNLHINSLELGDSAVYFCASSLTRTPNTIYFGEGSWLTVV.

With respect to this clonotype: An end of the junction does not agree with germline; a read error may underlie this. The chain employs TRBV12-3 or TRBV12-4 and TRBJ2-7; 7 positions match TRBD1. This CDR3 is 13 amino acids long. The CDR3 region is CDSRDRTVYEKYF. The DNA of the CDR3 is TGTGACAGCAGGGACAGAACAGTCTACGAGAAGTACTTC.

This chain links TRBV5-1 with TRBJ2-5; 8 nucleotides agree with TRBD1. The J call may not be correct, given that the DNA end is closer to TRBJ2-1. Per germline, CDR1 SGHRS and CDR2 YFSETQ. This CDR3 contains 15 residues. The CDR3 reads CASSLTGQVYNEQFF. The CDR3 DNA is TGCGCCAGCAGCTTGACGGGACAGGTTTACAATGAGCAGTTCTTC.

Within the sample, this clonotype is medium-sized. The chain links TRBV5-1 to TRBJ2-1; D is perhaps TRBD1 or TRBD2 (5 bases each). Trimming shortened V by 0 bases and J by 2 bases, and 9 bases separated the two germline ends. The CDR3 contains 15 residues. The germline gives CDR1 SGHRS, CDR2 YFSETQ. The CDR3 DNA sequence: TGCGCCAGCAGCTTGGTAGGGGAGCCCTACAATGAGCAGTTCTTC. Protein: CASSLVGEPYNEQFF.